This TCR beta chain was identified during a study of blood T cell repertoires in COVID-19. The overall study: T cells, B-cell-depleted T cells, or PBMCs supplied cDNA or gDNA.

Only in-frame clones appear in the TCRdb table, and some are missing; sequencing was by immunoSEQ multiplex PCR. The sample yields fewer than 400,000 clones, roughly 90% seen once. The germline V gene encodes CDR1 LNHDA and CDR2 SQIVND (reference sequence). V dropped 6 bases and J dropped 6 bases, with 8 bases sitting between them. This CDR3 region has 11 residues. Only a few counts were recorded for this clone. Participants spanned ages about 18 to 100 years and resided in about two dozen US areas. The sample comprised PBMCs or T cells enriched from blood (not recorded which). The chain uses TRBV19 and TRBJ1-1; no definite D call. The sequence came from a woman in her 30s who had recovered from COVID-19. This CDR3 is CASRYGAEAFF. As DNA, the CDR3 is TGTGCCAGTAGATACGGTGCTGAAGCTTTCTTT.